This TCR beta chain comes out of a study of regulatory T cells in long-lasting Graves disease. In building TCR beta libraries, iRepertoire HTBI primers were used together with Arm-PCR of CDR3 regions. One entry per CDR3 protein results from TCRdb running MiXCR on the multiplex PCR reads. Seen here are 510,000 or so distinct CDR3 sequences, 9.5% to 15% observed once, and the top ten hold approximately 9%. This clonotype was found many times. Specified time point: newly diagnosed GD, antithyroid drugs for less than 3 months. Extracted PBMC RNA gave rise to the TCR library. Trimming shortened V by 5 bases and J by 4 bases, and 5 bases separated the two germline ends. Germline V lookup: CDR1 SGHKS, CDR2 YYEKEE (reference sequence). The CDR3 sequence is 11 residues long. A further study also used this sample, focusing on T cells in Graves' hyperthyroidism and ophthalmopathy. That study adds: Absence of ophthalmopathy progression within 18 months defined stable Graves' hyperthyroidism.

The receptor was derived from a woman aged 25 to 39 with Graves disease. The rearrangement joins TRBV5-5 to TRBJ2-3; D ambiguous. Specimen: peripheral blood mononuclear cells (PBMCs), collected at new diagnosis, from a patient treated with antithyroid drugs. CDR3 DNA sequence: TGTGCCAGCAGTCATGCAGATACGCAGTATTTT. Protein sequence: CASSHADTQYF.